This TCR beta chain came from a study of blood T cell repertoires in COVID-19. Study details: Samples taken during acute and convalescent COVID-19 were collected in the United States, Italy and Spain. Sources were T cells, B-cell-depleted T cells, or PBMCs; the material itself was cDNA or gDNA.

The CDR3 spans 15 residues. CDR1 SGHRS and CDR2 YFSETQ come from the germline V gene. The trim removed 3 bases at V and 5 bases at J, leaving 7 bases unmatched. Clones were read by immunoSEQ multiplex PCR, and TCRdb kept only the in-frame ones, dropping some. The sample has 30,000 to 40,000 clones, just over 90% seen once; the top ten hold about 0.9%. The chain carries TRBV5-1 and TRBJ2-5, with 10 bases lining up with TRBD1. This clonotype was sampled from a male donor with active COVID-19. Sequencing was done on a sample of peripheral blood. The chain's CDR3 is CASSWGGTGEETQYF. Written as DNA, the CDR3 is TGCGCCAGCAGCTGGGGAGGGACAGGGGAGGAGACCCAGTACTTC.